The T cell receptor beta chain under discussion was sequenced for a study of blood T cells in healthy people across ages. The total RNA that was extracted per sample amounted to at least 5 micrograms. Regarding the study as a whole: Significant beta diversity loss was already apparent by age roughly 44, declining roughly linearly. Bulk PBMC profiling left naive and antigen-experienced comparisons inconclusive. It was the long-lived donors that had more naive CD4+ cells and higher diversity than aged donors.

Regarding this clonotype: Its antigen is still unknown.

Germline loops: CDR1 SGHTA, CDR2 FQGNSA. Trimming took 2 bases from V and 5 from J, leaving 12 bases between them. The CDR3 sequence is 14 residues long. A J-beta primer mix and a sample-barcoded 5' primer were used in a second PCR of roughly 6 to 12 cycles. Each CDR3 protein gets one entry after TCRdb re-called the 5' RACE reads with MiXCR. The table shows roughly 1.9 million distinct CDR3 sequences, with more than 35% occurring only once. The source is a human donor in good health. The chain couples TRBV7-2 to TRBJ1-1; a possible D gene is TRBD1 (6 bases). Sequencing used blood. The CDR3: CASSLRGHGTEAFF. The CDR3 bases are TGTGCCAGCAGCTTACGGGGGCATGGGACTGAAGCTTTCTTT.